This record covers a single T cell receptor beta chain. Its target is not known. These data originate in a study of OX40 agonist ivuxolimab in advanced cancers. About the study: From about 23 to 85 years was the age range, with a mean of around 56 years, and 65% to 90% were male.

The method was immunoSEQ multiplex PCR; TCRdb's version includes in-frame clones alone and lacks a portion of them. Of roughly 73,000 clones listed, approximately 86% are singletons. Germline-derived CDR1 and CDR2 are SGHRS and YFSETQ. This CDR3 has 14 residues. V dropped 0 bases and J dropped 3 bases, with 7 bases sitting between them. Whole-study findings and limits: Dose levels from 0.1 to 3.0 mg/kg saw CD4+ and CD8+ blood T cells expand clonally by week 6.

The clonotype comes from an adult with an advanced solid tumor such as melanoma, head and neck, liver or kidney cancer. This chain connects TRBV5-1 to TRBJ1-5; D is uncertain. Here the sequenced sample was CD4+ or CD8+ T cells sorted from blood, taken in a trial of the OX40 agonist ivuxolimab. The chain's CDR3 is CASSLEPNNQPQHF. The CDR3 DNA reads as TGCGCCAGCAGCTTGGAACCGAACAATCAGCCCCAGCATTTT. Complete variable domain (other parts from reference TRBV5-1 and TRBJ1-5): KAGVTQTPRYLIKTRGQQVTLSCSPISGHRSVSWYQQTPGQGLQFLFEYFSETQRNKGNFPGRFSGRQFSNSRSEMNVSTLELGDSALYLCASSLEPNNQPQHFGDGTRLSIL.